Presented here are 26 T cell receptor beta chains from one specimen sequenced in a study of vaccination and CD4 T cells after COVID-19. These receptors have no known antigen. The treatment denotes: approximately 11-day PBMC culture with coronavirus spike peptide pools or control peptides (ViraFEST assay). Sequencing of cultured CD4+ T cell DNA used the Oncomine TCR Beta short-read assay. In TCRdb, the PCR reads were re-called with MiXCR into one record per CDR3 protein. Found here are around 20,000 distinct CDR3 sequences, around 70% of them singletons; the top ten hold around 8.1%. Sequencing input: CD4+ T cells from blood, cultured in vitro. The origin of the receptors is a human donor who had recovered from COVID-19.

This clonotype was counted a single time. This rearrangement joins TRBV7-9 to TRBJ2-1, with 12 nucleotides matching TRBD2. Germline CDR1 and CDR2: SEHNR and FQNEAQ (reference sequence). With V trimmed by 5 bases and J by 9 bases, 8 bases remained unmatched. The CDR3 totals 15 residues. CDR3 region: CASSPRLAGVLEQFF. The CDR3 nucleotides are TGTGCCAGCAGCCCACGACTAGCGGGAGTGCTTGAGCAGTTCTTC. The full variable domain, completed using reference TRBV7-9 and TRBJ2-1, is DTGVSQNPRHKITKRGQNVTFRCDPISEHNRLYWYRQTLGQGPEFLTYFQNEAQLEKSRLLSDRFSAERPKGSFSTLEIQRTEQGDSAMYLCASSPRLAGVLEQFFGPGTRLTVL.

This clonotype was counted between two and nine times. This chain uses TRBV20-1 with TRBJ2-2, with 9 bases aligning to TRBD1. The CDR3 length is 16 residues. V shed 5 bases, J shed 6 bases, and the junction held 13 bases outside the gene matches. The V gene's germline CDR1 is DFQATT and CDR2 SNEGSKA (reference sequence). CDR3 in DNA: TGCAGTGCTCGTGGACGGGGGACAGGGAGATCCGGGGAGCTGTTTTTT. This translates into CSARGRGTGRSGELFF.

The chain couples TRBV24-1 to TRBJ2-3, with D maybe TRBD2 (6 bases). The V end lost 4 bases, the J end lost 1 base, and 17 bases lay between the germline ends. This CDR3 is built from 17 residues. Germline values: CDR1 KGHDR, CDR2 SFDVKD. The CDR3 spells CATSELRPLAGTDTQYF. The DNA of the CDR3 is TGTGCCACCAGTGAGTTACGTCCATTAGCGGGCACAGATACGCAGTATTTT.

The chain uses TRBV7-2 and TRBJ2-3; no firm D call. CDR1 and CDR2 from the germline V gene are SGHTA and FQGNSA. There are 11 residues in the CDR3. V gave up 0 bases and J gave up 5 bases, with 0 bases separating them. The CDR3: CASSLADTQYF. In nucleotides, the CDR3 is TGTGCCAGCAGCTTAGCAGATACGCAGTATTTT.

This rearrangement joins TRBV10-3 to TRBJ2-5; weak D call: TRBD2 (6 bases). CDR3 size: 14 residues. Germline CDR1 and CDR2: ENHRY and SYGVKD. Trimming took off 3 bases at V and 5 bases at J, with 13 bases between the two ends. The CDR3 loop reads CAISDVGGRETQYF. The CDR3 DNA reads as TGTGCCATCAGTGATGTGGGAGGAAGGGAGACCCAGTACTTC.

CDR3 nucleotides: TGTGCCAGCAGGCCGGGGAACGGTGGTGAAAAACTGTTTTTT. Translating gives CASRPGNGGEKLFF. V usage is TRBV28 and J usage is TRBJ1-4, with D uncertain. The CDR3 contains 14 residues. Germline V lookup: CDR1 MDHEN, CDR2 SYDVKM. V was clipped by 6 bases and J by 7 bases, with 15 bases between them.

The chain links TRBV5-1 to TRBJ1-1, with a weak D call TRBD1 (6 bases). Looked up from germline, CDR1 is SGHRS and CDR2 is YFSETQ. The length of the CDR3 is 13 residues. Trimming cost V 0 bases and J 12 bases, with 15 bases left between them. The CDR3 DNA reads as TGCGCCAGCAGCTTGGTGCAGGGGAGAGGAACTTTCTTT. Translating gives CASSLVQGRGTFF.

The chain employs TRBV11-2 and TRBJ1-1; no clear D gene. V lost 1 base, J lost 4 bases, and 10 bases lay in between. The CDR3 consists of 14 residues. Germline V CDR1 and CDR2: SGHAT, FQNNGV. The CDR3 DNA reads TGTGCCAGCAGCTTAGTAAACGCGGGCACTGAAGCTTTCTTT. Its translation is CASSLVNAGTEAFF.

This chain joins TRBV20-1 and TRBJ1-2; D not certain. The CDR3 consists of 10 residues. Trimming removed 6 bases at V and 8 bases at J, with 10 bases between. The germline CDR1 and CDR2 sequences are DFQATT and SNEGSKA (reference sequence). DNA for the CDR3: TGCAGTGCCCTAGATCGAGGCTACACCTTC. Its protein product is CSALDRGYTF.

The CDR3 here is CASSSGGEKLFF. The CDR3 coding sequence is TGTGCCAGCAGCTCCGGGGGGGAAAAACTGTTTTTT. This chain connects TRBV7-9 to TRBJ1-4; weak D call: TRBD1 (5 bases). V was cut by 4 bases and J by 8 bases, with 8 bases left in between. This CDR3 spans 12 amino acids. The germline CDR1 and CDR2 sequences are SEHNR and FQNEAQ (reference sequence).

This chain links TRBV7-3 with TRBJ2-3; 8 bases are a match to TRBD1. Germline V CDR1 and CDR2: SGHTA, FQGTGA. V was clipped by 5 bases and J by 0 bases; unmatched bases: 4. This CDR3 is 15 amino acids long. Here the CDR3 reads CASSATGVSTDTQYF. CDR3 nucleotide sequence: TGTGCCAGCAGCGCGACAGGGGTTAGCACAGATACGCAGTATTTT. The full variable domain, its missing parts supplied by reference TRBV7-3 and TRBJ2-3, is GAGVSQTPSNKVTEKGKYVELRCDPISGHTALYWYRQSLGQGPEFLIYFQGTGAADDSGLPNDRFFAVRPEGSVSTLKIQRTERGDSAVYLCASSATGVSTDTQYFGPGTRLTVL.

The gene calls are TRBV7-2 and TRBJ1-4; D remains ambiguous. Looked up from germline, CDR1 is SGHTA and CDR2 is FQGNSA. V shed 5 bases and J shed 10 bases, with 20 bases lying between them. The CDR3 covers 15 residues. The CDR3 region has the DNA TGTGCCAGCAGCCCCAGCTCCCAAATGAGGGCAAAACTGTTTTTT. Translating gives CASSPSSQMRAKLFF.

This sequence joins TRBV24-1 and TRBJ1-1; weak D call: TRBD1 (5 bases). CDR1 is KGHDR, CDR2 SFDVKD, per germline. This CDR3 is 14 amino acids long. V was clipped by 5 bases and J by 4 bases, with 13 bases between them. The CDR3 region has the DNA TGTGCCACCAGTGGGCGGGGCGAGAGCACTGAAGCTTTCTTT. Protein: CATSGRGESTEAFF.

This clonotype was observed a single time. The gene calls are TRBV12-3 or TRBV12-4 and TRBJ2-5; no firm D call. The CDR3 covers 13 residues. V was trimmed by 2 bases and J by 4 bases, leaving 8 bases between them. The chain's CDR3 is CASSLSIIETQYF. The CDR3 DNA reads TGTGCCAGCAGTTTAAGTATAATAGAGACCCAGTACTTC.

The V and J genes are TRBV28 and TRBJ2-2; D unresolved. The CDR3 sequence is 13 residues long. The V end lost 2 bases, the J end lost 1 base, and 2 bases lay between the germline ends. Germline CDR1 MDHEN, CDR2 SYDVKM. The CDR3 reads CASSLRNTGELFF. The CDR3 nucleotides read TGTGCCAGCAGTTTACGGAACACCGGGGAGCTGTTTTTT.

The V call is TRBV6-2 or TRBV6-3, the J call TRBJ1-2; D is ambiguous. V was shortened by 8 bases and J by 8 bases, with 15 bases between the two germline ends. The CDR3 totals 12 residues. Germline lookup yields CDR1 MNHEY and CDR2 SVGEGT. CDR3 sequence: CASHAPGGGYTF. CDR3 nucleotides: TGTGCCAGCCATGCCCCCGGCGGGGGCTACACCTTC.

The chain is built from TRBV12-2 and TRBJ2-5; whether TRBD2, the table's D call, matches the DNA was not checked. TRBV12-2 is a documented pseudogene. The CDR3 has 18 residues. CDR3 residues: CASRLAGGRREEQETQYF. The CDR3 coding sequence is TGTGCAAGTCGCTTAGCGGGGGGACGGCGGGAGGAACAAGAGACCCAGTACTTC.

This sequence joins TRBV5-4 and TRBJ1-1, with TRBD1 as a possible D gene (5 bases). Germline assignment: CDR1 SGHNT and CDR2 YYREEE (reference sequence). CDR3 size: 15 residues. The V gene lost 4 bases and the J gene lost 0 bases, with 13 bases spanning the gap. The CDR3 sequence: CASSPGRGVNTEAFF. CDR3 coding DNA: TGTGCCAGCAGCCCCGGGCGGGGCGTGAACACTGAAGCTTTCTTT. Drawing the rest from reference TRBV5-4 and TRBJ1-1, the complete variable domain is ETGVTQSPTHLIKTRGQQVTLRCSSQSGHNTVSWYQQALGQGPQFIFQYYREEENGRGNFPPRFSGLQFPNYSSELNVNALELDDSALYLCASSPGRGVNTEAFFGQGTRLTVV.

This rearrangement joins TRBV19 to TRBJ1-5, with TRBD1 identical over 10 bases. The CDR3 sequence is 18 residues long. The trim removed 2 bases at V and 0 bases at J, leaving 7 bases unmatched. Germline V CDR1 and CDR2: LNHDA, SQIVND (reference sequence). CDR3 bases: TGTGCCAGTAGTATACTCCGGGACAGGGGTTATAGCAATCAGCCCCAGCATTTT. The encoded protein is CASSILRDRGYSNQPQHF.

CDR3 sequence (DNA): TGTGCCATCAGTGCAGGGGGGGGGAATCAGCCCCAGCATTTT. Protein: CAISAGGGNQPQHF. The chain uses TRBV10-3 and TRBJ1-5, with 7 bases lining up with TRBD1. Losses at the gene ends were 4 bases for V and 4 bases for J; bases not matched to a gene: 4. CDR1 ENHRY and CDR2 SYGVKD come from the germline V gene. The CDR3 has 14 residues.

In this sample, this clonotype turned up a few times. The chain recombines TRBV28 with TRBJ1-6; 7 bases fit TRBD1. Germline CDR1 MDHEN, CDR2 SYDVKM. V was clipped by 8 bases and J by 5 bases; unmatched bases: 9. This CDR3 comprises 15 residues. CDR3 coding DNA: TGTGCCAGCGTGAAAAGGGGGCCCAATAATTCACCCCTCCACTTT. Its protein is CASVKRGPNNSPLHF.

The chain combines TRBV4-3 with TRBJ2-7; TRBD1 agrees at 8 bases. The CDR3 length is 15 residues. Per germline, CDR1 LGHNA and CDR2 YSLEER. The V segment lost 4 bases and the J segment 1 base; nucleotides outside the gene matches: 6. The chain's CDR3 is CASSLERQGSYEQYF. CDR3 coding DNA: TGCGCCAGCAGCCTAGAAAGACAGGGGTCCTACGAGCAGTACTTC.

This sequence joins TRBV29-1 and TRBJ2-5; maybe TRBD1 (6 bases). Between the trimmed V and J ends, which lost 6 bases and 3 bases, there was a span of 14 bases. The CDR3 spans 13 residues. Germline CDR1 is SQVTM and CDR2 is ANQGSEA. CDR3 region: CSVSYQGKETQYF. The CDR3 DNA sequence: TGCAGCGTGTCCTACCAGGGGAAAGAGACCCAGTACTTC.

The CDR3 loop reads CASSRIWVANNSPLHF. CDR3 in DNA: TGTGCCAGCAGCCGAATCTGGGTCGCTAACAATTCACCCCTCCACTTT. This chain links TRBV11-2 with TRBJ1-6; no firm D call. Germline CDR1 and CDR2: SGHAT and FQNNGV. The CDR3 length is 16 residues. V was trimmed by 5 bases and J by 7 bases, leaving 18 bases between them. The whole variable domain, filled in from reference TRBV11-2 and TRBJ1-6, reads EAGVAQSPRYKIIEKRQSVAFWCNPISGHATLYWYQQILGQGPKLLIQFQNNGVVDDSQLPKDRFSAERLKGVDSTLKIQPAKLEDSAVYLCASSRIWVANNSPLHFGNGTRLTVT.

This clonotype was seen a handful of times. V gene TRBV5-5 combines with J gene TRBJ2-5; weak D call: TRBD1 (6 bases). The CDR3 runs to 15 residues. Germline lookup yields CDR1 SGHKS and CDR2 YYEKEE (reference sequence). Trimming shortened V by 4 bases and J by 3 bases, and 16 bases separated the two germline ends. The CDR3 protein is CASSPLTDRKETQYF. CDR3 nucleotide sequence: TGTGCCAGCAGCCCACTAACGGACAGAAAAGAGACCCAGTACTTC.

The chain employs TRBV6-2 or TRBV6-3 and TRBJ2-4; the match to TRBD2 covers 9 bases. CDR1 and CDR2 from the germline V gene are MNHEY and SVGEGT. The junction had 6 bases not matched to a gene; V was cut back by 4 bases and J by 8 bases. The CDR3 runs to 14 residues. The CDR3 DNA is TGTGCCAGCAGTTCCGGGGGACTAGCAGACATTCAGTACTTC. Its protein product is CASSSGGLADIQYF.